Each of the 2 T cell receptor beta chains below was sequenced from the same sample in a study of T cells in Graves' hyperthyroidism and ophthalmopathy. Amplified TCR beta CDR3 regions came from RNA transcripts. With the HTBI primer set, the TCR CDR3 went through a first round of RT-PCR. Each CDR3 protein gets one entry after TCRdb re-called the multiplex PCR reads with MiXCR. The profile shows 500,000 to 750,000 distinct CDR3 sequences, 12% to 15% of them singletons. Sample: blood. These receptor sequences come from a woman aged 18-29 years with Graves' ophthalmopathy.

This clonotype was found many times. The rearrangement uses TRBV3-1 and TRBJ2-1, with 9 bases aligning to TRBD2. CDR1 and CDR2 from the germline V gene are LGHDT and YNNKEL (reference sequence). The CDR3 spans 15 residues. Trimming removed 4 bases from V and 8 bases from J; junction bases left unmatched: 9. The CDR3 sequence is CASSLRLAGRDEQFF. The CDR3 bases are TGTGCCAGCAGCCTCCGTCTAGCGGGAAGGGATGAGCAGTTCTTC.

At least ten counts were recorded for this clonotype. J is TRBJ2-2 and V is TRBV5-1, with 8 nucleotides matching TRBD2. The CDR3 has 15 residues. Trimming removed 9 bases from V and 7 bases from J; junction bases left unmatched: 14. The germline V gene has CDR1 SGHRS and CDR2 YFSETQ. The chain's CDR3 is CATTPGGAKFGELFF. CDR3 DNA: TGCGCCACCACCCCCGGGGGGGCGAAGTTCGGGGAGCTGTTTTTT.